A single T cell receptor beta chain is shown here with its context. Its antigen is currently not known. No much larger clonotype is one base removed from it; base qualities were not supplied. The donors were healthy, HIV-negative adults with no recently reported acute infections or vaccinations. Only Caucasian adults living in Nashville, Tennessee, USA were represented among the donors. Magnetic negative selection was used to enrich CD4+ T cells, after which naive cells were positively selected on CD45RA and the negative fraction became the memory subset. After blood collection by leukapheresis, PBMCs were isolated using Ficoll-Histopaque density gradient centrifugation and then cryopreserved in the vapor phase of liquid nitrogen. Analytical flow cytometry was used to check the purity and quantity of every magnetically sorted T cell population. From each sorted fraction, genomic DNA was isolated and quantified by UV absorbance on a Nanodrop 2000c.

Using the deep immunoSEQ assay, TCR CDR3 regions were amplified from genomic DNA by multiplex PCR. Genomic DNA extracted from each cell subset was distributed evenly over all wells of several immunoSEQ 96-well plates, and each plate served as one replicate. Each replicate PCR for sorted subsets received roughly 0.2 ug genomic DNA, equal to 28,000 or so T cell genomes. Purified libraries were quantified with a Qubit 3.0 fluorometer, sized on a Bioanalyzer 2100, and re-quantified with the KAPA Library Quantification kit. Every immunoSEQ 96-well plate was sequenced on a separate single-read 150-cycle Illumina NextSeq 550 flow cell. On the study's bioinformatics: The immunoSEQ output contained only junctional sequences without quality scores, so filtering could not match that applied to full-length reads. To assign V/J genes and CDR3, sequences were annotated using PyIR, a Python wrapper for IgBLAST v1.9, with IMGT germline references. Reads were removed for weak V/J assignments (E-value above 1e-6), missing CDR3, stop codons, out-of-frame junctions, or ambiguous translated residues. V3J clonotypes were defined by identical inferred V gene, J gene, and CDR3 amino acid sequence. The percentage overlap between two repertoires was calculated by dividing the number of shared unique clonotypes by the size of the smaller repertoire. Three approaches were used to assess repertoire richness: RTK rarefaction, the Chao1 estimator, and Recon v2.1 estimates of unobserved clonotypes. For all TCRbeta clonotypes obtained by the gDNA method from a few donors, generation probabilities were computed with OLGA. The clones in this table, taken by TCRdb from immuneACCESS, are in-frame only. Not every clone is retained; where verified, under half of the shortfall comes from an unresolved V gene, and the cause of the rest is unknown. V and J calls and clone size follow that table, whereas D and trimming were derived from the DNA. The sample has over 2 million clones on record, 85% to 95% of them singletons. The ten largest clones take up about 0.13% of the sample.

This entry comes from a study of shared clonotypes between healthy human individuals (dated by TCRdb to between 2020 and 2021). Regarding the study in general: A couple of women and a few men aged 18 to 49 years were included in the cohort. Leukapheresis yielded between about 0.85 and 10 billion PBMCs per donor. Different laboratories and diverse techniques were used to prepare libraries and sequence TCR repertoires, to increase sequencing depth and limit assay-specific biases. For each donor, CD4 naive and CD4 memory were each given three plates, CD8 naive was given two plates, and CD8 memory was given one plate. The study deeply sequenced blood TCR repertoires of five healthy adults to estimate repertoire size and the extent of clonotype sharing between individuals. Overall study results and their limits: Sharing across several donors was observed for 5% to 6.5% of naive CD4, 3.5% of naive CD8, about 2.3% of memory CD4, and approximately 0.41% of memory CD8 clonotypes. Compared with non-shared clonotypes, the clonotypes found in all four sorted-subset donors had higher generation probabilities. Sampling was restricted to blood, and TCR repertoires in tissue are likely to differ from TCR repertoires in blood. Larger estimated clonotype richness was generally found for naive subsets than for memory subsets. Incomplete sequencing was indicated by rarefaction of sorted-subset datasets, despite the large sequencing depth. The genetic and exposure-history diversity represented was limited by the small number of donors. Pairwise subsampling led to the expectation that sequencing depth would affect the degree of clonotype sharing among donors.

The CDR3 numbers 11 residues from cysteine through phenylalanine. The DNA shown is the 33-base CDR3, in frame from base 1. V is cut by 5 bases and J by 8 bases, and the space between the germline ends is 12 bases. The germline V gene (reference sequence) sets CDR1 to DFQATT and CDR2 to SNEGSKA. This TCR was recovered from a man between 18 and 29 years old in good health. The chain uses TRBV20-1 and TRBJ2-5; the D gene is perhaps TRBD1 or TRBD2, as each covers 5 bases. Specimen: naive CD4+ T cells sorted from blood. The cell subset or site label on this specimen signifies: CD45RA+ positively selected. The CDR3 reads CSALTGATQYF. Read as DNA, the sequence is TGCAGTGCTCTTACCGGGGCCACCCAGTACTTC.